The next 22 T cell receptor beta chains were all read from a single sample in a study of T cells after yellow fever vaccination. TCRdb fed the 5' RACE reads into MiXCR, producing one record per CDR3 protein. The sample holds a few hundred thousand distinct CDR3 sequences, approximately 4% seen once. The input for sequencing was PBMCs, taken 5 days after the yellow fever booster vaccination. Receptors originate from a young man who received the YFV17D yellow fever vaccine.

This clonotype came up a few times. CDR3 residues: CASSSSGTSGGGEQFF. The CDR3 DNA is TGTGCCAGCAGCTCCTCCGGGACTAGCGGGGGGGGTGAGCAGTTCTTC. The chain combines TRBV7-3 with TRBJ2-1; TRBD2 agrees at 16 bases. The CDR3 consists of 16 residues. The germline CDR1 and CDR2 sequences are SGHTA and FQGTGA. J lost 9 bases, V lost 4 bases, and 6 bases had no gene match.

The V call is TRBV18, the J call TRBJ2-5, with D possibly TRBD1 on 5 matching bases. Germline V gives CDR1 KGHSH, CDR2 LQKENI. The V end lost 2 bases, the J end lost 5 bases, and 9 bases lay between the germline ends. This CDR3 comprises 13 residues. CDR3 sequence: CASSPWGAETQYF. CDR3 sequence (DNA): TGTGCCAGCTCACCATGGGGCGCGGAGACCCAGTACTTC.

The J gene is TRBJ2-2, the V gene TRBV12-3 or TRBV12-4; no firm D call. The CDR3 is 14 amino acids. V was clipped by 3 bases and J by 3 bases, with 8 bases between them. CDR3 in DNA: TGTGCCAGCAGTTTTGCCCGCTACACCGGGGAGCTGTTTTTT. It is translated as CASSFARYTGELFF.

This clonotype was found many times. V and J are TRBV12-3 or TRBV12-4 and TRBJ2-5; 7 nucleotides match TRBD1. This CDR3 has 14 residues. J was trimmed by 1 base and V by 3 bases; bases with no gene match: 2. The CDR3 spells CASSLDRSQETQYF. CDR3 DNA sequence: TGTGCCAGCAGTTTGGACAGGAGCCAAGAGACCCAGTACTTC.

The chain employs TRBV20-1 and TRBJ2-7; D is unresolved. The germline CDR1 and CDR2 sequences are DFQATT and SNEGSKA (reference sequence). The CDR3 loop spans 12 amino acids. V was trimmed by 0 bases and J by 0 bases, leaving 3 bases between them. This CDR3 is CSARDNSYEQYF. The CDR3 nucleotides are TGCAGTGCTAGAGACAACTCCTACGAGCAGTACTTC.

This clonotype was observed a handful of times. The gene calls are TRBV4-2 and TRBJ1-2, with 7 bases identical to TRBD1. Germline V gene lookup returns CDR1 LGHNA and CDR2 YNFKEQ. CDR3 length equals 15 residues. V was clipped by 1 base and J by 4 bases; unmatched bases: 6. This chain's CDR3 is CASSQVAGGGYGYTF. Written as DNA, the CDR3 is TGTGCCAGCAGCCAAGTGGCAGGGGGAGGCTATGGCTACACCTTC.

The sample holds a few counts of this clonotype. The V gene is TRBV11-2, the J gene TRBJ2-5, with 7 bases identical to TRBD2. The CDR3 covers 16 residues. The germline CDR1 and CDR2 sequences are SGHAT and FQNNGV. V lost 2 bases, J lost 3 bases, and 9 bases stayed unmatched. CDR3 in DNA: TGTGCCAGCAGCTTATTCGTGACTAGCCTAGAAGAGACCCAGTACTTC. Translation gives CASSLFVTSLEETQYF.

V and J are TRBV4-1 and TRBJ2-7; D might be TRBD2 (5 bases). The germline V gene has CDR1 MGHRA and CDR2 YSYEKL. V was clipped by 3 bases and J by 4 bases, with 10 bases between them. The CDR3 is made up of 13 amino acids. The CDR3 loop reads CASSHEREYEQYF. The CDR3 DNA reads TGCGCCAGCAGCCACGAAAGGGAGTACGAGCAGTACTTC.

In this sample, this clonotype turned up a few times. V and J are TRBV29-1 and TRBJ1-4; D remains ambiguous. The V gene lost 7 bases and the J gene lost 10 bases, with 13 bases spanning the gap. In germline, CDR1 is SQVTM, CDR2 ANQGSEA. The CDR3 spans 11 residues. CDR3 loop: CSAIVRGKLFF. CDR3 in DNA: TGCAGCGCTATTGTTCGGGGAAAACTGTTTTTT.

The gene calls are TRBV23-1 and TRBJ2-3; D remains ambiguous. TRBV23-1 belongs to the ORF category, with a function that is uncertain. The germline V and J ends were trimmed by 7 bases and 7 bases, with 12 bases remaining between them. This CDR3 spans 12 amino acids. The DNA for the CDR3 is TGCGCCAGCACGGCGGTGGGATATACGCAGTATTTT. Its protein product is CASTAVGYTQYF.

This clonotype has just a few counts. The chain links TRBV6-2 or TRBV6-3 to TRBJ1-6, with 9 bases identical to TRBD1. This CDR3 has 18 residues. Germline CDR1 reads MNHEY; CDR2 reads SVGEGT. The junction had 19 bases not matched to a gene; V was cut back by 6 bases and J by 10 bases. The CDR3 region is CASSRFVDGTGYGSPLHF. The CDR3 coding sequence is TGTGCCAGCAGCCGATTCGTCGACGGGACAGGGTACGGCTCACCCCTCCACTTT.

This clonotype showed up just a few times. The CDR3 sequence: CARTRGKAIQYF. For the CDR3, the DNA is TGTGCCCGAACAAGGGGGAAGGCAATTCAGTACTTC. The rearrangement uses TRBV6-2 or TRBV6-3 and TRBJ2-4; a possible D gene is TRBD1 (6 bases). Germline V lookup: CDR1 MNHEY, CDR2 SVGEGT. CDR3 length: 12 residues. V was trimmed by 11 bases and J by 10 bases, leaving 18 bases between them.

In its sample, this clonotype was seen many times. This rearrangement joins TRBV19 to TRBJ2-5, with D maybe TRBD1 (6 bases). Germline V gene lookup returns CDR1 LNHDA and CDR2 SQIVND (reference sequence). The CDR3 is 14 amino acids. Trimming shortened V by 10 bases and J by 6 bases, and 21 bases separated the two germline ends. This CDR3 reads CANWGKQGRKTQYF. The CDR3 coding sequence is TGTGCCAACTGGGGAAAACAGGGTAGGAAGACCCAGTACTTC.

This clonotype has just a few counts. CDR3 loop: CASPPGGRPGYNEQFF. CDR3 DNA sequence: TGTGCCAGCCCCCCTGGGGGGCGGCCTGGATACAATGAGCAGTTCTTC. The chain employs TRBV28 and TRBJ2-1; D might be TRBD1 or TRBD2, each matching 6 bases. Deletions cut 8 bases from V and 4 bases from J, with 21 bases between. The CDR3 spans 16 residues. Per germline, CDR1 MDHEN and CDR2 SYDVKM. The variable domain in full, with the rest retrieved from reference TRBV28 and TRBJ2-1, is DVKVTQSSRYLVKRTGEKVFLECVQDMDHENMFWYRQDPGLGLRLIYFSYDVKMKEKGDIPEGYSVSREKKERFSLILESASTNQTSMYLCASPPGGRPGYNEQFFGPGTRLTVL.

CDR3 loop: CASSQEGFGGDNTEAFF. CDR3 in DNA: TGCGCCAGCAGCCAAGAAGGCTTTGGAGGGGATAACACTGAAGCTTTCTTT. The rearrangement links TRBV4-3 to TRBJ1-1, with D possibly TRBD1 on 5 matching bases. The CDR3 covers 17 residues. CDR1 LGHNA and CDR2 YSLEER come from the germline V gene. Trimming stripped 0 bases from V and 2 bases from J, with 16 bases between.

The table lists this clonotype with a few counts. This rearrangement joins TRBV12-3 or TRBV12-4 to TRBJ2-5; perhaps TRBD1 as D (6 bases). This CDR3 contains 15 residues. Trimming stripped 8 bases from V and 5 bases from J, with 21 bases between. Here the CDR3 reads CASRSGTPRRETQYF. Here the CDR3 DNA reads TGTGCCAGCCGATCCGGGACACCGAGGAGGGAGACCCAGTACTTC.

This chain connects TRBV3-1 to TRBJ2-7; 8 bases agree with TRBD1. V trimming: 4 bases; J trimming: 1 base; junction bases outside the gene matches: 6. The CDR3 has 15 residues. Germline V gives CDR1 LGHDT, CDR2 YNNKEL (reference sequence). Here the CDR3 reads CASSLRTGISYEQYF. In DNA, the CDR3 is TGTGCCAGCAGCCTTCGGACAGGGATTTCCTACGAGCAGTACTTC.

This clonotype has just a few counts. The rearrangement joins TRBV12-3 or TRBV12-4 to TRBJ2-1; D not certain. The CDR3 is made up of 13 amino acids. Trimming stripped 6 bases from V and 5 bases from J, with 11 bases between. As DNA, the CDR3 is TGTGCCAGCAGCCCGAACCTCGACAATGAGCAGTTCTTC. Encoded protein: CASSPNLDNEQFF.

V and J are TRBV19 and TRBJ2-7; D unclear. CDR1 and CDR2 from the germline V gene are LNHDA and SQIVND (reference sequence). V shed 8 bases and J shed 6 bases, with 11 bases lying between them. This CDR3 is built from 11 residues. The CDR3 is CASGPFGEQYF. DNA for the CDR3: TGTGCCAGTGGTCCCTTCGGCGAGCAGTACTTC. The variable domain in full, with the rest retrieved from reference TRBV19 and TRBJ2-7, is DGGITQSPKYLFRKEGQNVTLSCEQNLNHDAMYWYRQDPGQGLRLIYYSQIVNDFQKGDIAEGYSVSREKKESFPLTVTSAQKNPTAFYLCASGPFGEQYFGPGTRLTVT.

This clonotype has at least ten counts. The chain links TRBV12-3 or TRBV12-4 to TRBJ2-7, with D possibly matching TRBD2 (6 bases). This CDR3 has 15 residues. With 3 bases removed from V and 5 bases from J, the gap between germline ends came to 17 bases. Here the CDR3 DNA reads TGTGCCAGCAGTTTGGAGGGGATAAGAGTGGACGAGCAGTACTTC. Its translation is CASSLEGIRVDEQYF.

This chain joins TRBV5-1 and TRBJ2-3; 9 nucleotides align to TRBD1. From germline, CDR1 is SGHRS and CDR2 YFSETQ. Trimming cost V 3 bases and J 4 bases; bases outside gene matches: 6. This CDR3 comprises 15 residues. The DNA of the CDR3 is TGCGCCAGCAGCTCCGGGACAGGGATGCCAGATACGCAGTATTTT. It is translated as CASSSGTGMPDTQYF. Full variable domain (missing parts from reference TRBV5-1 and TRBJ2-3): KAGVTQTPRYLIKTRGQQVTLSCSPISGHRSVSWYQQTPGQGLQFLFEYFSETQRNKGNFPGRFSGRQFSNSRSEMNVSTLELGDSALYLCASSSGTGMPDTQYFGPGTRLTVL.

This clonotype was counted many times. The V gene is TRBV7-2, the J gene TRBJ2-7; D may be TRBD2 (5 bases). CDR1 and CDR2 (germline): SGHTA, FQGNSA. This CDR3 has 15 residues. Trimming stripped 1 base from V and 5 bases from J, with 15 bases between. The CDR3 coding sequence is TGTGCCAGCAGCTTAGAAGCTCGGACTGGGCACGAGCAGTACTTC. This sequence encodes CASSLEARTGHEQYF.